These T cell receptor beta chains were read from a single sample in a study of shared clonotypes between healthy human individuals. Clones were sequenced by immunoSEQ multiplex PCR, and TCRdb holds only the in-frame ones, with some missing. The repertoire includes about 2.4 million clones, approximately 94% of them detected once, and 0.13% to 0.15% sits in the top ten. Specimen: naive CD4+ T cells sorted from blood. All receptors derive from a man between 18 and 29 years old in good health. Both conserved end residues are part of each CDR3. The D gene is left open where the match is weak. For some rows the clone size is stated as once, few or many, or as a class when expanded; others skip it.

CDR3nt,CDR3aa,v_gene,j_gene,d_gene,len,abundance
TGTGCCAGCAGCTTAGGTATATCCTATGGCTACACCTTC,CASSLGISYGYTF,TRBV7-2,TRBJ1-2,-,13,-
TGCGCCAGCAGTGAGGGAGGGAACCATCAGCCCCAGCATTTT,CASSEGGNHQPQHF,TRBV10-2,TRBJ1-5,-,14,-
TGTGCCATCAGTAGTCAAGGGGGGACTAATGAAAAACTGTTTTTT,CAISSQGGTNEKLFF,TRBV10-3,TRBJ1-4,-,15,once
TGTGCCAGTAAGGACAGCGCCTATTCACCCCTCCACTTT,CASKDSAYSPLHF,TRBV19,TRBJ1-6,-,13,-
TGTGCCAGTATGGGGGACTTCTATGGCTACACCTTC,CASMGDFYGYTF,TRBV19,TRBJ1-2,-,12,-
TGTGCCAGCAGTGAACAGGGGGAATACTACGAGCAGTACTTC,CASSEQGEYYEQYF,TRBV6-1,TRBJ2-7,TRBD1,14,-
TGCGCCAGCAGTGAGCAGGGGAAAGAGACCCAGTACTTC,CASSEQGKETQYF,TRBV10-1,TRBJ2-5,-,13,-
TGCGCCAGCAGCCAAGAAGGGCACTATAATTCACCCCTCCACTTT,CASSQEGHYNSPLHF,TRBV4-1,TRBJ1-6,-,15,-
TGTGCCAGCAGTTACGGTGGCACCTACGAGCAGTACTTC,CASSYGGTYEQYF,TRBV6-6,TRBJ2-7,-,13,-
TGTGCCAGTAGTACCCTGGTCACAGCGTTTAAAACAGAGCAGTACTTC,CASSTLVTAFKTEQYF,TRBV19,TRBJ2-7,-,16,-
TGTGCCAGCAGTTCCGATAGCAATCAGCCCCAGCATTTT,CASSSDSNQPQHF,TRBV2,TRBJ1-5,-,13,-
TGTGCCAGCAGCCCCCTTACGTTCGCGGGGGGGCCACTTTATACGCAGTATTTT,CASSPLTFAGGPLYTQYF,TRBV28,TRBJ2-3,TRBD2,18,-
TGTGCCAGCTCACCCGGCGGAGGCTCCTACGAGCAGTACTTC,CASSPGGGSYEQYF,TRBV18,TRBJ2-7,-,14,-
TGTGCCAGCAGTTACGGGACGGGGGGCATGGTAATGCCCCTCCACTTT,CASSYGTGGMVMPLHF,TRBV6-5,TRBJ1-6,-,16,-
TGTGCCAGCAGCGTAGGAGGACAACTCTCTGGAAACACCATATATTTT,CASSVGGQLSGNTIYF,TRBV9,TRBJ1-3,-,16,-